The 15 T cell receptor beta chains listed next were all sequenced from one sample in a study of T cells after yellow fever vaccination. TCRdb reprocessed the 5' RACE reads via MiXCR and lists one record per CDR3 protein. This sample has 100,000 to 150,000 distinct CDR3 sequences; roughly 10% occur once, and the top ten carry almost 40%. The sample consisted of CD8+ T cells sorted from PBMCs, taken on the day of the yellow fever booster vaccination. The source is a man between 18 and 35 years old who received the YFV17D yellow fever vaccine.

This chain connects TRBV30 to TRBJ2-7, with a possible D match to TRBD2 (7 bases). The germline V gene has CDR1 GTSNPN and CDR2 SVGIG (reference sequence). Trimming shortened V by 0 bases and J by 3 bases, and 15 bases separated the two germline ends. The CDR3 runs 15 residues. The CDR3 region is CAWSVGGGAGYEQYF. The CDR3 DNA reads as TGTGCCTGGAGTGTAGGAGGGGGGGCTGGCTACGAGCAGTACTTC.

A few counts support this clonotype. The rearrangement uses TRBV4-1 and TRBJ1-4; tentative D call: TRBD1 (6 bases). CDR3 length equals 16 residues. Per germline, CDR1 MGHRA and CDR2 YSYEKL. The V end was cut by 1 base, the J end by 8 bases, with 17 bases between. DNA for the CDR3: TGCGCCAGCAGCCAAGTGACTCGGGGGGCAGAGGAAAAACTGTTTTTT. Protein sequence: CASSQVTRGAEEKLFF.

The sample holds a few counts of this clonotype. V is TRBV7-6 and J is TRBJ2-3; either TRBD1 or TRBD2 may fit D (5 bases each). V lost 2 bases and J lost 2, with 17 bases in between. Germline V CDR1 and CDR2: SGHVS, FNYEAQ. The CDR3 runs to 17 residues. The CDR3 sequence is CASSLNAGTQDTDTQYF. The CDR3, as DNA: TGTGCCAGCAGCTTAAATGCCGGGACCCAAGACACAGATACGCAGTATTTT.

This clonotype was observed a handful of times. This chain connects TRBV5-1 to TRBJ1-2; 9 nucleotides align to TRBD1. The V gene end was trimmed by 4 bases and the J gene end by 8 bases; junction bases not matched to a gene: 15. This CDR3 has 16 residues. CDR1 and CDR2 from the germline V gene are SGHRS and YFSETQ. Here the CDR3 reads CASSPDRGATREGYTF. The CDR3, as DNA: TGCGCCAGCAGCCCGGACAGGGGAGCGACGCGTGAGGGCTACACCTTC.

The chain joins TRBV5-1 to TRBJ2-1; 7 positions agree with TRBD1. CDR3 length: 14 amino acids. J gave up 3 bases and V 2 bases, and 2 bases lay outside the gene matches. Germline values: CDR1 SGHRS, CDR2 YFSETQ. The CDR3 region has the DNA TGCGCCAGCAGCTTTTACAGGGGCTACAATGAGCAGTTCTTC. This gives the protein CASSFYRGYNEQFF.

This sequence joins TRBV7-9 and TRBJ1-1, with TRBD1 identical over 7 bases. The germline V gene encodes CDR1 SEHNR and CDR2 FQNEAQ (reference sequence). This CDR3 region has 14 residues. Trimming took 4 bases from V and 1 from J; bases not matched to a gene: 3. The CDR3 is CASSSRGRNTEAFF. The CDR3 DNA reads TGTGCCAGCAGCTCCAGGGGGAGGAACACTGAAGCTTTCTTT.

The gene calls are TRBV7-9 and TRBJ2-3; possible D gene TRBD2, 5 bases. The CDR3 covers 13 residues. V lost 3 bases, J lost 3 bases, and 7 bases lay in between. In germline, CDR1 is SEHNR, CDR2 FQNEAQ (reference sequence). The CDR3 coding sequence is TGTGCCAGCAGCTTTCGAGGGACAGATACGCAGTATTTT. Its protein is CASSFRGTDTQYF.

Only a few counts were recorded for this clonotype. V and J are TRBV12-3 or TRBV12-4 and TRBJ2-1; 8 bases agree with TRBD1. The CDR3 totals 19 residues. V lost 6 bases and J lost 2; bases outside the gene matches: 18. The CDR3 sequence: CASSSKPPTGALPYNEQFF. Written as DNA, the CDR3 is TGTGCCAGCAGCTCGAAGCCCCCGACAGGGGCCCTCCCCTACAATGAGCAGTTCTTC.

This clonotype was seen repeatedly, ten times or more. The junction shows a germline mismatch at one end, possibly a read error. The chain joins TRBV6-2 or TRBV6-3 to TRBJ2-1, with D perhaps TRBD2 (7 bases). Germline lookup yields CDR1 MNHEY and CDR2 SVGEGT. The CDR3 spans 15 residues. This chain's CDR3 is CATSSEGGPYNEQFF. Here the CDR3 DNA reads TGTGCCACCAGTTCGGAGGGGGGGCCCTACAATGAGCAGTTCTTC.

This clonotype was found a few times. The chain uses TRBV21-1 and TRBJ2-7; the table's D call, TRBD2, has no DNA check behind it. TRBV21-1 counts as a pseudogene. This CDR3 contains 12 residues. DNA of the CDR3: TGTGCCAGCGCGGGGGGTGAATACGAGCAGTACTTC. It encodes CASAGGEYEQYF.

This clonotype was counted between two and nine times. The V and J genes are TRBV11-2 and TRBJ2-3; D call uncertain. CDR1 and CDR2 from the germline V gene are SGHAT and FQNNGV. V was cut by 2 bases and J by 5 bases, with 14 bases left in between. This CDR3 comprises 15 residues. CDR3 in amino acids: CASSLRRLVVDTQYF. The CDR3, as DNA: TGTGCCAGCAGCTTACGGCGGCTAGTGGTAGATACGCAGTATTTT.

This clonotype showed up just a few times. The chain joins TRBV7-9 to TRBJ2-3; 10 bases fit TRBD2. This CDR3 comprises 16 residues. V shed 2 bases and J 6 bases; nucleotides not matched to a gene: 8. Germline loops: CDR1 SEHNR, CDR2 FQNEAQ (reference sequence). CDR3 sequence: CASSLSVAGGADTQYF. CDR3 nucleotide sequence: TGTGCCAGCAGCTTATCGGTAGCGGGGGGAGCGGATACGCAGTATTTT.

This clonotype was found many times. The V gene is TRBV20-1, the J gene TRBJ2-3; D not certain. Trimming shortened V by 0 bases and J by 3 bases, and 7 bases separated the two germline ends. The CDR3 extends over 13 amino acids. CDR1 and CDR2 from the germline V gene are DFQATT and SNEGSKA (reference sequence). This chain's CDR3 is CSARDPATDTQYF. The CDR3, as DNA: TGCAGTGCTAGAGATCCGGCGACAGATACGCAGTATTTT.

The rearrangement joins TRBV28 to TRBJ2-4; D tentatively fits TRBD1 or TRBD2 (5 bases each). The CDR3 length is 15 residues. The V and J ends lost 1 base and 5 bases respectively, with 12 bases between them. Germline V gives CDR1 MDHEN, CDR2 SYDVKM. The CDR3 here is CASSLYGAEENIQYF. The DNA of the CDR3 is TGTGCCAGCAGTTTATACGGGGCCGAGGAAAACATTCAGTACTTC.

This clonotype was recorded a few times. CDR3 sequence: CASSEADRGGQETQYF. The DNA of the CDR3 is TGTGCCAGCAGTGAAGCCGACAGGGGAGGCCAAGAGACCCAGTACTTC. The gene calls are TRBV2 and TRBJ2-5; 8 bases fit TRBD1. In germline, CDR1 is SNHLY, CDR2 FYNNEI. The CDR3 contains 16 residues. J gave up 1 base and V 0 bases, and 4 bases lay outside the gene matches.